The 9 T cell receptor beta chains below were found in one sample sequenced in a study of blood T cell repertoires in COVID-19. Method: immunoSEQ multiplex PCR; TCRdb's copy keeps in-frame clones and lacks some. This sample has hundreds of thousands of clones, with roughly 87% found just once. Sequencing used peripheral blood. These receptors all stem from a man aged 18 to 29 with COVID-19, enrolled during active disease.

The rearrangement uses TRBV6-6 and TRBJ2-5, with D tentatively TRBD2 (6 bases). Germline V gene sequence: CDR1 MNHNY, CDR2 SVGAGI (reference sequence). V lost 4 bases to trimming and J lost 1 base, with 13 bases between them. The CDR3 runs to 15 residues. CDR3 sequence reads: CASSSLPGVQETQYF. In nucleotides, the CDR3 is TGTGCCAGCAGTTCCCTACCGGGAGTCCAAGAGACCCAGTACTTC.

CDR3: CASSSTAVTNTGELFF. The CDR3 DNA reads TGTGCCAGCAGTTCCACGGCGGTTACGAACACCGGGGAGCTGTTTTTT. The chain employs TRBV6-6 and TRBJ2-2; D unclear. V was trimmed by 4 bases and J by 0 bases, leaving 12 bases between them. Looked up from germline, CDR1 is MNHNY and CDR2 is SVGAGI (reference sequence). This CDR3 comprises 16 residues.

This chain uses TRBV11-3 with TRBJ2-7; D not certain. V shed 0 bases and J shed 4 bases, with 7 bases lying between them. The CDR3 is made up of 13 amino acids. Germline V lookup: CDR1 SGHNT, CDR2 YENEEA. CDR3 loop: CASSLDPTYEQYF. CDR3 coding DNA: TGTGCCAGCAGCTTAGATCCGACTTACGAGCAGTACTTC. Looking up the rest from reference TRBV11-3 and TRBJ2-7 gives the full variable domain: EAGVVQSPRYKIIEKKQPVAFWCNPISGHNTLYWYLQNLGQGPELLIRYENEEAVDDSQLPKDRFSAERLKGVDSTLKIQPAELGDSAVYLCASSLDPTYEQYFGPGTRLTVT.

The chain is built from TRBV7-9 and TRBJ2-6; 8 positions match TRBD1. There are 19 residues in the CDR3. The germline V gene has CDR1 SEHNR and CDR2 FQNEAQ (reference sequence). Unmatched junction bases numbered 11, after V lost 4 bases and J lost 0 bases. The chain's CDR3 is CASSWGVGQVFSGANVLTF. The CDR3 region has the DNA TGTGCCAGCAGCTGGGGTGTGGGACAGGTCTTCTCTGGGGCCAACGTCCTGACTTTC.

The rearrangement links TRBV10-3 to TRBJ2-7; TRBD1 matches 8 bases. The V gene end was trimmed by 10 bases and the J gene end by 5 bases; junction bases not matched to a gene: 10. This CDR3 comprises 13 residues. Germline V gene lookup returns CDR1 ENHRY and CDR2 SYGVKD. CDR3 nucleotides: TGTGCCACCGGACGACAGGGGATCGACGAGCAGTACTTC. Residues: CATGRQGIDEQYF.

A note on this clone: The sample contains more than one DNA sequence encoding this CDR3. The rearrangement links TRBV18 to TRBJ1-4; TRBD1 matches at 8 bases. V gave up 4 bases and J gave up 0 bases; unmatched junction bases: 1. Per germline, CDR1 KGHSH and CDR2 LQKENI. The CDR3 is 15 amino acids. The CDR3 is CASSLTGATNEKLFF. The DNA of the CDR3 is TGTGCCAGCTCACTGACAGGGGCAACTAATGAAAAACTGTTTTTT.

This chain joins TRBV9 and TRBJ2-1, with TRBD2 matching 9 bases. This CDR3 region has 16 residues. V shed 4 bases and J 5 bases; nucleotides not matched to a gene: 10. Germline V lookup: CDR1 SGDLS, CDR2 YYNGEE. CDR3 in amino acids: CASSPNPSGTHNEQFF. In DNA form, the CDR3 reads TGTGCCAGCAGCCCAAATCCTAGCGGGACACACAATGAGCAGTTCTTC.

V usage is TRBV7-9 and J usage is TRBJ2-3, with 8 bases fitting TRBD1. The ends lost 1 base at V and 3 bases at J; junction bases unmatched: 3. Germline CDR1 and CDR2: SEHNR and FQNEAQ (reference sequence). This CDR3 comprises 15 residues. CDR3 amino acids: CASSLGGQDTDTQYF. The CDR3 region has the DNA TGTGCCAGCAGCTTAGGGGGACAGGATACAGATACGCAGTATTTT. Complete variable domain (other parts from reference TRBV7-9 and TRBJ2-3): DTGVSQNPRHKITKRGQNVTFRCDPISEHNRLYWYRQTLGQGPEFLTYFQNEAQLEKSRLLSDRFSAERPKGSFSTLEIQRTEQGDSAMYLCASSLGGQDTDTQYFGPGTRLTVL.

V and J are TRBV5-1 and TRBJ2-1; 11 bases map to TRBD1. V lost 4 bases to trimming and J lost 8 bases; unmatched junction nucleotides: 8. The CDR3 has 15 residues. Looked up from germline, CDR1 is SGHRS and CDR2 is YFSETQ. The CDR3 DNA reads TGCGCCAGCAGCGTCGGGACAGGGGGGATCTATGAGCAGTTCTTC. The encoded protein is CASSVGTGGIYEQFF.